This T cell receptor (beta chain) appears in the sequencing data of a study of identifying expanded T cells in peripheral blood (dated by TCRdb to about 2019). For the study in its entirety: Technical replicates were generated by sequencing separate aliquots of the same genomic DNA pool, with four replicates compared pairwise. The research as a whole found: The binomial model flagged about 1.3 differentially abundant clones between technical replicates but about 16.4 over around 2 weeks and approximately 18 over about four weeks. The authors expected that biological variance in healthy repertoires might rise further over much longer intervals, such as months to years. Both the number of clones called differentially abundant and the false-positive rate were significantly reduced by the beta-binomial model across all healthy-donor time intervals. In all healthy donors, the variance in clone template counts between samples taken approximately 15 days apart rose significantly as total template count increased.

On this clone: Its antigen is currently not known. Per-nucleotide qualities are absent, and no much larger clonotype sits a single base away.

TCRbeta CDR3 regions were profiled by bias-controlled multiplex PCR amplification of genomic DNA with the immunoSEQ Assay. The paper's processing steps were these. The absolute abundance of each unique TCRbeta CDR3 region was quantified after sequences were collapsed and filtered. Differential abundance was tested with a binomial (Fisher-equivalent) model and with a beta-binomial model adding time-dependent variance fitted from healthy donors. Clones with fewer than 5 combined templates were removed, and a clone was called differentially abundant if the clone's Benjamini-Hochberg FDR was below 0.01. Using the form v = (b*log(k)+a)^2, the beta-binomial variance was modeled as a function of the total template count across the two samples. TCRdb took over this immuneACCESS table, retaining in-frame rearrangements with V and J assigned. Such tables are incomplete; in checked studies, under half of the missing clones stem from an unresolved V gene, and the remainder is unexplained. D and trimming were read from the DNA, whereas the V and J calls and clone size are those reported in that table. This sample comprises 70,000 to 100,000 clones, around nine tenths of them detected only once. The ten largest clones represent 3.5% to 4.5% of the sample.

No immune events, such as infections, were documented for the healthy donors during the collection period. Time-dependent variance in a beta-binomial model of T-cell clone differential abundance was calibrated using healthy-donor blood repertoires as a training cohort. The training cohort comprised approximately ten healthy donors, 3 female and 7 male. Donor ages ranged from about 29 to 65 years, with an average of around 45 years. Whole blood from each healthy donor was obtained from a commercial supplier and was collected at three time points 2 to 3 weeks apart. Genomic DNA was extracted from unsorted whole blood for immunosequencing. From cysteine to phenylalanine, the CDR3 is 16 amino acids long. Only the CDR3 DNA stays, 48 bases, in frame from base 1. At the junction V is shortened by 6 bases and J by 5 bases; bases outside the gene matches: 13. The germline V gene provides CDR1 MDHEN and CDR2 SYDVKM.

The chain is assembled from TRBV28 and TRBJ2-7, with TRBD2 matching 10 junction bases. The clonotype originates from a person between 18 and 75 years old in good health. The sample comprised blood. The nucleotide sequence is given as TGTGCCAGCAGCCCAACACTTAGCGGGAGGAACCACGAGCAGTACTTC. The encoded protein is CASSPTLSGRNHEQYF. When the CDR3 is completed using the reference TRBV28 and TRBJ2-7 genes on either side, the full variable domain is DVKVTQSSRYLVKRTGEKVFLECVQDMDHENMFWYRQDPGLGLRLIYFSYDVKMKEKGDIPEGYSVSREKKERFSLILESASTNQTSMYLCASSPTLSGRNHEQYFGPGTRLTVT.